This TCR beta chain was identified in a study of blood T cell repertoires in COVID-19. At the level of the study: The origin of the acute and convalescent COVID-19 samples was the United States, Italy and Spain.

TCRdb keeps only in-frame clones here, not all; method: immunoSEQ multiplex PCR. Here the sample spans tens of thousands of clones, roughly 80% being singletons. V shed 8 bases, J shed 6 bases, and the junction held 12 bases outside the gene matches. CDR1 is MNHEY and CDR2 is SVGAGI in the germline V gene. The CDR3 length is 15 residues. The source material was peripheral blood. The receptor's source is a woman aged 80 or over with active or convalescent COVID-19. The chain uses TRBV6-5 and TRBJ2-7, with TRBD2 matching over 11 bases. CDR3 amino acids: CASGPVGLAAGEQYF. CDR3 bases: TGTGCCAGCGGGCCCGTGGGACTAGCGGCGGGCGAGCAGTACTTC.